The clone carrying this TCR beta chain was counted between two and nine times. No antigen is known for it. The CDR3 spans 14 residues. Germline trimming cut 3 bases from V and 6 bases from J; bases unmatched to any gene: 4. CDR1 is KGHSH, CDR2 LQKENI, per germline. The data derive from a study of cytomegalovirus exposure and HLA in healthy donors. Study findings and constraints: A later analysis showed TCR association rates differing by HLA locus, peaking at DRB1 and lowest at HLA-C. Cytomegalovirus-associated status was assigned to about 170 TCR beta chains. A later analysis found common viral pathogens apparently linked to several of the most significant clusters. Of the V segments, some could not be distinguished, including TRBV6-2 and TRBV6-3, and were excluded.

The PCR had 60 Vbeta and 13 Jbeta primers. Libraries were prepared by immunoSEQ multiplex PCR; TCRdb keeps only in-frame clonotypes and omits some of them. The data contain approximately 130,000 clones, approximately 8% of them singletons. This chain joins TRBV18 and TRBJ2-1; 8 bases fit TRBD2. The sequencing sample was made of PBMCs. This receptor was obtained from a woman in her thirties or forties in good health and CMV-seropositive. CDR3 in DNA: TGTGCCAGCTCACCCGGCGGGGGGCTCAATGAGCAGTTCTTC. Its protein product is CASSPGGGLNEQFF.